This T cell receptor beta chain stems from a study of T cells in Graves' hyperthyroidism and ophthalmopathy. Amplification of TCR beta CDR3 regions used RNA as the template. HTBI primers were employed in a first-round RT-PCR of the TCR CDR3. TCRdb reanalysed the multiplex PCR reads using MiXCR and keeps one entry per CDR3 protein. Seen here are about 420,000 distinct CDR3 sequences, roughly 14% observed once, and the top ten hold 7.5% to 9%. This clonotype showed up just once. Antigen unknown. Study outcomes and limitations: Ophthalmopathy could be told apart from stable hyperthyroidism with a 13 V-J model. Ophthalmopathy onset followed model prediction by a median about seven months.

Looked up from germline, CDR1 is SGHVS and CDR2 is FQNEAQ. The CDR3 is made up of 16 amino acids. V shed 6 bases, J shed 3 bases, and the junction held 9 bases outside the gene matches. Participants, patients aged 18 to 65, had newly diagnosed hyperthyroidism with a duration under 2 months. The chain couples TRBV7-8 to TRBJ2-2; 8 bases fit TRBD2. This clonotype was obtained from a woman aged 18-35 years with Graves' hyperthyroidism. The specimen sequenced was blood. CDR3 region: CASRAGAAGYTGELFF. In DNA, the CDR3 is TGTGCCAGCAGAGCGGGGGCAGCGGGGTACACCGGGGAGCTGTTTTTT.